This paragraph covers one TCR beta chain sequence. The length of the CDR3 is 17 residues. V trimming: 0 bases; J trimming: 7 bases; junction bases outside the gene matches: 8. CDR1 and CDR2 (germline): SGHAT, FQNNGV. The data are from a study of blood T cell repertoires in COVID-19. Assay: immunoSEQ multiplex PCR; the TCRdb copy retains only in-frame clones and omits some. The table lists about 31,000 clones, 89% of them singletons. The V call is TRBV11-2, the J call TRBJ1-4, with 10 bases identical to TRBD1. Sample: peripheral blood. The sequence was collected from a woman in her 40s with active or convalescent COVID-19. CDR3 in DNA: TGTGCCAGCAGCTTAGATCTCGACAGGGGGCAGGGTGAAAAACTGTTTTTT. Translated: CASSLDLDRGQGEKLFF. The variable domain in full, completed from reference TRBV11-2 and TRBJ1-4, reads EAGVAQSPRYKIIEKRQSVAFWCNPISGHATLYWYQQILGQGPKLLIQFQNNGVVDDSQLPKDRFSAERLKGVDSTLKIQPAKLEDSAVYLCASSLDLDRGQGEKLFFGSGTQLSVL.